This TCR beta chain was captured by sequencing in a study of identifying expanded T cells in peripheral blood. Study conclusions and caveats: Roughly two-week clone count variance significantly increased as total template count grew.

Measured with immunoSEQ multiplex PCR; TCRdb has only the in-frame clones, and not every one. Among under 70,000 clones listed, 80% to 90% were seen once. The CDR3 is 14 residues long. Trimming took 2 bases from V and 2 from J; bases not matched to a gene: 1. CDR1 and CDR2 (germline): SGDLS, YYNGEE. Worth noting for this clone: Its target is unknown.

This clonotype was sampled from a person aged 18 to 75 in good health. This chain joins TRBV9 and TRBJ2-7; 10 bases align to TRBD1. The specimen sequenced was blood. DNA for the CDR3: TGTGCCAGCAGCGTCGGGACAGGGGCCTACGAGCAGTACTTC. This gives the protein CASSVGTGAYEQYF. The full variable domain, its missing parts supplied by reference TRBV9 and TRBJ2-7, is DSGVTQTPKHLITATGQRVTLRCSPRSGDLSVYWYQQSLDQGLQFLIQYYNGEERAKGNILERFSAQQFPDLHSELNLSSLELGDSALYFCASSVGTGAYEQYFGPGTRLTVT.